The sequence of this T cell receptor beta chain was determined in a study of PD-1 blockade in classical Hodgkin lymphoma. The germline CDR1 and CDR2 sequences are MRHNA and SNTAGT. Trimming removed 5 bases from V and 0 bases from J, with 6 bases in between. The length of the CDR3 is 13 residues. Noted time point: newly diagnosed, previously untreated cHL patient sample. Serving as comparison were PBMCs from newly diagnosed, untreated classical Hodgkin lymphoma, which were sequenced alongside the relapsed/refractory trial patients. Study results and caveats: Newly diagnosed patients reportedly had lower baseline TCR diversity than healthy donors.

This clone turned up a few times. Its antigen is unidentified. Generated by immunoSEQ multiplex PCR, the TCRdb table keeps only in-frame clones and is missing some. The sample has about 47,000 clones; just over 90% are singletons. The sequencing input was peripheral blood mononuclear cells (PBMCs). V and J are TRBV6-4 and TRBJ2-3; D is possibly TRBD2 (6 bases). The receptor's source is a human donor with classical Hodgkin lymphoma. For the CDR3, the DNA is TGTGCCAGCAGTAGCGGGAGCACAGATACGCAGTATTTT. Encoded protein: CASSSGSTDTQYF.